The 8 T cell receptor beta chains below all came from one sample that was sequenced in a study of cytomegalovirus exposure and HLA in healthy donors. The PCR contained 60 Vbeta and 13 Jbeta primers. Using immunoSEQ multiplex PCR, the repertoire was profiled, and TCRdb retains in-frame clones only, with some absent. The table has over 150,000 clones, 73% seen once. The sequencing input was PBMCs. Receptors originate from a young woman in good health and CMV-seropositive.

This clone was detected a few times. The V and J genes are TRBV29-1 and TRBJ1-5; tentative D call: TRBD1 (5 bases). The CDR3 is 14 amino acids. V was clipped by 6 bases and J by 6 bases, with 18 bases between them. Germline V gene data show CDR1 as SQVTM and CDR2 as ANQGSEA. Here the CDR3 DNA reads TGCAGCGTGCCCCGGAGGGGTTTCCGTCAGCCCCAGCATTTT. This sequence encodes CSVPRRGFRQPQHF.

The rearrangement links TRBV5-1 to TRBJ2-3; TRBD2 might be the D (6 bases). V was cut by 4 bases and J by 6 bases, with 15 bases left in between. The germline gives CDR1 SGHRS, CDR2 YFSETQ. The CDR3 spans 14 residues. The CDR3 loop reads CASSASGSSDTQYF. In DNA form, the CDR3 reads TGCGCCAGCAGCGCGTCCGGGAGCTCGGATACGCAGTATTTT.

The rearrangement joins TRBV27 to TRBJ1-1; D gene unclear. The CDR3 has 14 amino acids. Germline V CDR1 and CDR2: MNHEY, SMNVEV (reference sequence). Trimming stripped 6 bases from V and 1 base from J, with 12 bases between. CDR3 bases: TGTGCCAGCAGGCCCACTCACGAGAACACTGAAGCTTTCTTT. It translates to CASRPTHENTEAFF.

This sequence joins TRBV25-1 and TRBJ2-2, with 8 bases aligning to TRBD1. In germline, CDR1 is MGHDK, CDR2 SYGVNS. The CDR3 runs 16 residues. V shed 1 base and J 0 bases; nucleotides not matched to a gene: 1. CDR3 DNA: TGTGCCAGCAGTGAATGGGGACAGGCGAACACCGGGGAGCTGTTTTTT. It encodes CASSEWGQANTGELFF.

This clone appeared a single time. V usage is TRBV10-3 and J usage is TRBJ1-6; the D is unclear. The CDR3 is made up of 14 amino acids. The V gene's germline CDR1 is ENHRY and CDR2 SYGVKD. The germline V and J ends were trimmed by 7 bases and 10 bases, with 17 bases remaining between them. The CDR3 is CAITRDGVGSPLHF. CDR3 nucleotides: TGTGCCATCACCCGCGACGGGGTGGGCTCACCCCTCCACTTT.

The chain combines TRBV5-1 with TRBJ2-3; 8 positions match TRBD1. This CDR3 is built from 17 residues. V lost 3 bases, J lost 2 bases, and 11 bases stayed unmatched. Looked up from germline, CDR1 is SGHRS and CDR2 is YFSETQ. The CDR3 here is CASSSDRGKSHTDTQYF. The CDR3 DNA follows: TGCGCCAGCAGCTCCGACAGGGGTAAGTCACACACAGATACGCAGTATTTT.

V is TRBV4-1 and J is TRBJ2-3; maybe TRBD2 (6 bases). The germline gives CDR1 MGHRA, CDR2 YSYEKL. V lost 0 bases, J lost 6 bases, and 19 bases lay in between. This CDR3 region has 17 residues. CDR3 sequence reads: CASSQDPQGLSTDTQYF. CDR3 in DNA: TGCGCCAGCAGCCAAGATCCTCAGGGACTTTCAACTGATACGCAGTATTTT.

The chain joins TRBV10-3 to TRBJ2-7; D possibly corresponds to TRBD1 (5 bases). Trimming shortened V by 7 bases and J by 1 base, and 14 bases separated the two germline ends. This CDR3 region has 14 residues. CDR1 and CDR2 from the germline V gene are ENHRY and SYGVKD. The CDR3 reads CAIKRTLLSYEQYF. In DNA form, the CDR3 reads TGTGCCATCAAGAGGACATTGTTATCCTACGAGCAGTACTTC.